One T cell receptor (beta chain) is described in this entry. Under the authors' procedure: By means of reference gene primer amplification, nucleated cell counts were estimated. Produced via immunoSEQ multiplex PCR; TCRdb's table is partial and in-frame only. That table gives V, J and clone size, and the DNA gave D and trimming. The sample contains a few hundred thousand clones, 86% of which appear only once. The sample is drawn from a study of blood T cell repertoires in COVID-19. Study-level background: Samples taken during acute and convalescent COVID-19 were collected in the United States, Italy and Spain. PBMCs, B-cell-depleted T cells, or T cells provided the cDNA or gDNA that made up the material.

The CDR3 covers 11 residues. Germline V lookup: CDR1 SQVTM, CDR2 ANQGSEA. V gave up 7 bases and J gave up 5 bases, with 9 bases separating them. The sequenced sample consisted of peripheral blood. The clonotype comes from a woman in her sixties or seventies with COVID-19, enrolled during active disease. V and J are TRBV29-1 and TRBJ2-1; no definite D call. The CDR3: CSATLDNEQFF. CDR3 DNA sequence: TGCAGCGCCACTCTAGACAATGAGCAGTTCTTC.